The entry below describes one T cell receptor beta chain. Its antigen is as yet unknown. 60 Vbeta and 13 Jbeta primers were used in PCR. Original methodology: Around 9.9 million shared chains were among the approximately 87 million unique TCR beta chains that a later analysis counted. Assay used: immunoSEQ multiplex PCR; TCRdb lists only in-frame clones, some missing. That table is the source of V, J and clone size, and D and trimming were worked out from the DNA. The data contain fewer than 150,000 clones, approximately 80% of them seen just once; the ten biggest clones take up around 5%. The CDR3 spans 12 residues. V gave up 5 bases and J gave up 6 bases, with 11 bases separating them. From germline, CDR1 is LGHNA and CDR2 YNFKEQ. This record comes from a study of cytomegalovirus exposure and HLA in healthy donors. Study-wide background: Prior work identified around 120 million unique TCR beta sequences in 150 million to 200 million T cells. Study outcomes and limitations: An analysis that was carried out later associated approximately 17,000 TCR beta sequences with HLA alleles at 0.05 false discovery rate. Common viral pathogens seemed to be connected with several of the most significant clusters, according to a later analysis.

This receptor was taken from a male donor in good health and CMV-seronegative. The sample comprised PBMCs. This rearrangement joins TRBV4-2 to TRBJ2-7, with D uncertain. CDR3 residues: CASSWADGEQYF. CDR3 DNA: TGTGCCAGCAGCTGGGCCGACGGCGAGCAGTACTTC.